A selection of T cell receptor beta chains follows, all from one sample in a study of T cell responses to AZD1222 COVID-19 vaccine. Clones were sequenced by immunoSEQ multiplex PCR, and TCRdb holds only the in-frame ones, with some missing. The sample consists of about 84,000 clones, 70% to 90% of them appearing once. Here the sequenced sample was peripheral blood, taken 28 days after the second AZD1222 dose. Every receptor here comes from an adult who received the AZD1222 COVID-19 vaccine. CDR3s include the opening cysteine and the closing phenylalanine or tryptophan. Each record gives: D gene, V gene, clone size, J gene, CDR3 DNA, CDR3 protein. A D gene is named only where the DNA matches it firmly. Part of the rows lack a size; the others show once, few, many or a class for expanded clones.

.	TRBV7-3	.	TRBJ2-1	TGTGCCAGCAGCCCGACCAGGACCGGCGGGATGCATGAGCAGTTCTTC	CASSPTRTGGMHEQFF
TRBD1	TRBV18	.	TRBJ1-5	TGTGCCAGCTCACCCGGGACAGGGGGCCATCAGCCCCAGCATTTT	CASSPGTGGHQPQHF
TRBD1	TRBV28	.	TRBJ1-3	TGTGCCAGCAGCCCTATGACAGGGTCCGGAAACACCATATATTTT	CASSPMTGSGNTIYF
.	TRBV7-9	.	TRBJ1-1	TGTGCCAGCAGCTTAGGGCCCACTGAAGCTTTCTTT	CASSLGPTEAFF
.	TRBV2	.	TRBJ1-5	TGTGCCAGCAGTGAAGCGACAGTCCAGCATTTT	CASSEATVQHF
.	TRBV5-8	.	TRBJ1-5	TGTGCCAGCAGCTTGAATTATGGGAGTGAAAGTCAGCCCCAGCATTTT	CASSLNYGSESQPQHF
.	TRBV6-2/TRBV6-3	once	TRBJ1-1	TGTGCCAGCAGTTACTCGATCAGGGAAGCTTTCTTT	CASSYSIREAFF
.	TRBV5-1	.	TRBJ2-7	TGCGCCAGCAGCTTGGTGCCCGGGACAACGACCTACGAGCAGTACTTC	CASSLVPGTTTYEQYF
.	TRBV7-2	.	TRBJ1-5	TGTGCCAGCAGCTGGGCAGGGAATCAGCCCCAGCATTTT	CASSWAGNQPQHF
.	TRBV6-5	.	TRBJ1-5	TGTGCCAGCACAAGGGAAAGGACTCAGCCCCAGCATTTT	CASTRERTQPQHF
.	TRBV18	few	TRBJ2-5	TGTGCCAGCTCACCGATAAATGGACAGGAGACCCAGTACTTC	CASSPINGQETQYF
TRBD1	TRBV7-9	.	TRBJ2-2	TGTGCCAGCAGCCGGGACAGTGCGAACACCGGGGAGCTGTTTTTT	CASSRDSANTGELFF
TRBD1	TRBV6-5	.	TRBJ2-7	TGTGCCAGCAGTTGGGGACAGGATTACGAGCAGTACTTC	CASSWGQDYEQYF
.	TRBV28	.	TRBJ2-1	TGTGCCAGCAGTTTCCTCCGGCGGGGAGAGCAGTTCTTC	CASSFLRRGEQFF
TRBD2	TRBV6-1	.	TRBJ2-1	TGTGCCAGCAGCGAAGTCGCGGGGGGGCTCAATGAGCAGTTCTTC	CASSEVAGGLNEQFF
TRBD2	TRBV7-9	.	TRBJ2-1	TGTGCCAGCAGCTCCGGGACTAGGATCCATGAGCAGTTCTTC	CASSSGTRIHEQFF
.	TRBV6-5	.	TRBJ2-7	TGTGCCAGCAGAGAGACAGGACACTACGAGCAGTACTTC	CASRETGHYEQYF
.	TRBV6-6	.	TRBJ2-5	TGTGCCAGCAGATCTACACCACAAGAGACCCAGTACTTC	CASRSTPQETQYF
.	TRBV6-2/TRBV6-3	once	TRBJ1-5	TGTGCCAGCAGTAGGGGACCGACCAATCAGCCCCAGCATTTT	CASSRGPTNQPQHF
.	TRBV7-2	.	TRBJ2-7	TGTGCCAGCAGCTTACGAGCAGACGGCTACGAGCAGTACTTC	CASSLRADGYEQYF
.	TRBV14	.	TRBJ2-3	TGTGCCAGCCGGGGGACTGGCACAGATACGCAGTATTTT	CASRGTGTDTQYF
TRBD1	TRBV19	.	TRBJ2-7	TGTGCCAGTAGTCCACGGACAGGGGGGGGCGAGCAGTACTTC	CASSPRTGGGEQYF
.	TRBV19	.	TRBJ2-6	TGTGCCAGTAATGTTAAGTCTGGGGCCAACGTCCTGACTTTC	CASNVKSGANVLTF
TRBD2	TRBV9	.	TRBJ2-1	TGTGCCAGCAGCTCTAGCGGGGGGGGTTCCTACAATGAGCAGTTCTTC	CASSSSGGGSYNEQFF
.	TRBV10-2	.	TRBJ2-5	TGCGCCAGCAGCCTGGATAGGGCGGGGGCTTTTCAAGAGACCCAGTACTTC	CASSLDRAGAFQETQYF
.	TRBV5-1	.	TRBJ1-1	TGCGCCAGCAGCTTGGCCCTATTAACAGTTACGAACACTGAAGCTTTCTTT	CASSLALLTVTNTEAFF
.	TRBV6-5	.	TRBJ2-5	TGTGCCAGCAGTAGAAGCGGAGGGGAGACCCAGTACTTC	CASSRSGGETQYF
TRBD1	TRBV7-2	few	TRBJ1-5	TGTGCCAGCAGCCTAGGGGACAGCGGGCAGCCCCAGCATTTT	CASSLGDSGQPQHF
TRBD1	TRBV7-2	.	TRBJ2-3	TGTGCCAGCAGCCCCCGGTTGACAGGGGCTAGCACAGATACGCAGTATTTT	CASSPRLTGASTDTQYF
.	TRBV20-1	.	TRBJ2-3	TGCAGTGCTAGTGGTAGGGGAAGGGATACGCAGTATTTT	CSASGRGRDTQYF
.	TRBV9	once	TRBJ2-3	TGTGCCAGCAGCGTGGACTTAGCAGATACGCAGTATTTT	CASSVDLADTQYF
.	TRBV6-5	.	TRBJ2-3	TGTGCCAGCAGACGTAGCTCTGAGGATACGCAGTATTTT	CASRRSSEDTQYF
.	TRBV19	.	TRBJ2-2	TGTGCCAGTAGTCCGTCGGCAGCCACCGGGGAGCTGTTTTTT	CASSPSAATGELFF
.	TRBV7-9	.	TRBJ1-6	TGTGCCAGCAGCTTTGCCAGGACCAATTCACCCCTCCACTTT	CASSFARTNSPLHF
.	TRBV3-1/TRBV3-2	once	TRBJ2-2	TGTGCCAGCAGCCGAGTAGAGGGGACGAACACCGGGGAGCTGTTTTTT	CASSRVEGTNTGELFF
.	TRBV12-3/TRBV12-4	.	TRBJ2-7	TGTGCCAGCAGTTTACGACCTTCAACTGCGCAGTACTTC	CASSLRPSTAQYF
.	TRBV3-1/TRBV3-2	.	TRBJ1-6	TGTGCCAGCAGCCAAGTGGGGGGTAATTCACCCCTCCACTTT	CASSQVGGNSPLHF
.	TRBV28	.	TRBJ1-1	TGTGCCAGCAGGGTTCGGGCCCCGAACACTGAAGCTTTCTTT	CASRVRAPNTEAFF
.	TRBV30	.	TRBJ1-2	TGTGCCTGGGCACAGTTATCCCTACATGGCTACACCTTC	CAWAQLSLHGYTF
.	TRBV2	.	TRBJ1-2	TGTGCCAGCAATCTGTCCGGACGGTTATATGGCTACACCTTC	CASNLSGRLYGYTF
.	TRBV21-1	.	TRBJ2-7	TGTGCCAGCAGCAAGAGACAGGAGCCCTACGAGCAGTACTTC	CASSKRQEPYEQYF
TRBD1	TRBV6-5	once	TRBJ2-2	TGTGCCAGCACCCCCGGGACAGGGGGCTTCGGGGAGCTGTTTTTT	CASTPGTGGFGELFF
.	TRBV6-5	.	TRBJ2-1	TGTGCCAGCAGAACTATCGGGGGCTACAATGAGCAGTTCTTC	CASRTIGGYNEQFF
TRBD2	TRBV11-2	.	TRBJ2-1	TGTGCCAGCAGCTTATCCAGCGGGGGGGCCCGGGAGCAGTTCTTC	CASSLSSGGAREQFF
.	TRBV4-2	.	TRBJ1-1	TGTGCCAGCAGCCAACGGGCGGCCGAAGCTTTCTTT	CASSQRAAEAFF
.	TRBV28	.	TRBJ1-5	TGTGCCAGCAGTTTACGCGTACGTATCCAGCCCCAGCATTTT	CASSLRVRIQPQHF
.	TRBV5-6	few	TRBJ1-1	TGTGCCAGCAGCTTGCCGAAATCCAGCACTGAAGCTTTCTTT	CASSLPKSSTEAFF